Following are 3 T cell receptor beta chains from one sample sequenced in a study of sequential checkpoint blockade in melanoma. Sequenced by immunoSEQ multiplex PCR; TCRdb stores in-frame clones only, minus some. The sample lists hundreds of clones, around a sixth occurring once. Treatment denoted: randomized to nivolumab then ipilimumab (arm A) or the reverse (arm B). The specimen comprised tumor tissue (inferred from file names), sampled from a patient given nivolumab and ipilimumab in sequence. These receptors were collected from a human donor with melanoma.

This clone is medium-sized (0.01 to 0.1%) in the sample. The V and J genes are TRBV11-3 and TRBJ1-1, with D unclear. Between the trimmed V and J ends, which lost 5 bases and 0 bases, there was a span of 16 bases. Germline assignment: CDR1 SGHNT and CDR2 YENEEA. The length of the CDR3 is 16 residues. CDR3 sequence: CASSLWGEPMNTEAFF. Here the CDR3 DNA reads TGTGCCAGCAGCCTATGGGGAGAACCCATGAACACTGAAGCTTTCTTT.

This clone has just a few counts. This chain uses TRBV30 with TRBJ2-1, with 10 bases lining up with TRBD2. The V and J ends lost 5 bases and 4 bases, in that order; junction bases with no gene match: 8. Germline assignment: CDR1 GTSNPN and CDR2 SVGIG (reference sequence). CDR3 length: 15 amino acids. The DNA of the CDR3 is TGTGCCTGGGACCAGTCTAGCGGGGGATACAATGAGCAGTTCTTC. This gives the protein CAWDQSSGGYNEQFF.

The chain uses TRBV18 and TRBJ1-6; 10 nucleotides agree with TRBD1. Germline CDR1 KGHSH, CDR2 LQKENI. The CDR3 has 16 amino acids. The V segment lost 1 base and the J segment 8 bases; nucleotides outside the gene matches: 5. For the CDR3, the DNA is TGTGCCAGCTCACCACGGACAGGGGGGATTGATTCACCCCTCCACTTT. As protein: CASSPRTGGIDSPLHF.